The TCR beta chain under discussion was sequenced for a study of OX40 agonist ivuxolimab in advanced cancers. Produced via immunoSEQ multiplex PCR; TCRdb's table is partial and in-frame only. The repertoire holds over 45,000 clones, with around nine tenths as singletons. Whole-study results and caveats: Expanded clones were, on average, more numerous in CD8+ T cells than in CD4+.

The CDR3 loop spans 14 amino acids. Germline lookup yields CDR1 ENHRY and CDR2 SYGVKD. Trimming left V 6 bases short and J 1 base short, with 12 bases between. In regard to this clone: Its matching antigen is unknown.

The sequences come from CD4+ or CD8+ T cells sorted from blood, collected in a trial of the OX40 agonist ivuxolimab. This sequence joins TRBV10-3 and TRBJ1-2; D is uncertain. This receptor was taken from an adult with an advanced solid tumor such as melanoma, head and neck, liver or kidney cancer. The CDR3 region is CAIRSGGSNYGYTF. The CDR3, as DNA: TGTGCCATCAGGTCTGGCGGCAGTAACTATGGCTACACCTTC.